One and the same sample provided the 20 T cell receptor beta chains below, sequenced in a study of shared clonotypes between healthy human individuals. Sequenced by immunoSEQ multiplex PCR; TCRdb stores in-frame clones only, minus some. Among more than 2 million clones, 95% were seen once, and the ten largest hold 0.1% to 0.15%. The material sequenced was naive CD4+ T cells sorted from blood. Subset reported: CD45RA+ positively selected. The receptors come from a man between 18 and 29 years old in good health.

This chain joins TRBV10-3 and TRBJ2-2; D perhaps matches TRBD1 (5 bases). The CDR3 has 16 amino acids. Germline lookup yields CDR1 ENHRY and CDR2 SYGVKD. Trimming took off 0 bases at V and 1 base at J, with 9 bases between the two ends. This CDR3 reads CAISESAGLNTGELFF. For the CDR3, the DNA is TGTGCCATCAGTGAGTCTGCAGGGTTGAACACCGGGGAGCTGTTTTTT.

The chain employs TRBV27 and TRBJ2-1; 8 bases map to TRBD2. Unmatched junction bases numbered 5, after V lost 0 bases and J lost 7 bases. Germline CDR1 is MNHEY and CDR2 is SMNVEV (reference sequence). CDR3 length: 15 amino acids. CDR3 sequence reads: CASSLSSGIRNEQFF. DNA of the CDR3: TGTGCCAGCAGTTTATCTAGCGGGATCAGGAATGAGCAGTTCTTC.

The chain couples TRBV5-1 to TRBJ1-3, with 8 bases lining up with TRBD1. This CDR3 is built from 17 residues. CDR1 and CDR2 (germline): SGHRS, YFSETQ. Trimming removed 5 bases from V and 1 base from J; junction bases left unmatched: 11. The DNA of the CDR3 is TGCGCCAGCAGAACGGAGACAGGGGATCGGTCTGGAAACACCATATATTTT. Translation: CASRTETGDRSGNTIYF.

The chain has TRBV4-1 and TRBJ2-3; TRBD2 matches 10 bases. Losses at the gene ends were 8 bases for V and 0 bases for J; bases not matched to a gene: 14. CDR3 length equals 18 residues. CDR1 and CDR2 (germline): MGHRA, YSYEKL. The DNA of the CDR3 is TGCGCCAGCCCGCCAAGATACAGCGGGAGGGTAAGCACAGATACGCAGTATTTT. This sequence encodes CASPPRYSGRVSTDTQYF.

This clone was found once. This chain uses TRBV25-1 with TRBJ1-5; TRBD1 agrees at 8 bases. CDR3 length: 17 amino acids. Germline CDR1 MGHDK, CDR2 SYGVNS. V lost 3 bases, J lost 0 bases, and 7 bases stayed unmatched. CDR3 in amino acids: CASSELPGGYSNQPQHF. The CDR3 nucleotides read TGTGCCAGCAGTGAGTTACCAGGGGGCTATAGCAATCAGCCCCAGCATTTT.

The chain carries TRBV19 and TRBJ2-5; 13 bases are shared with TRBD2. Germline V CDR1 and CDR2: LNHDA, SQIVND (reference sequence). CDR3 length: 15 amino acids. Trimming cost V 7 bases and J 4 bases; bases outside gene matches: 6. Here the CDR3 reads CASNPGLAGRETQYF. The CDR3 DNA sequence: TGTGCCAGTAATCCGGGACTAGCGGGGCGAGAGACCCAGTACTTC. Looking up the rest from reference TRBV19 and TRBJ2-5 gives the full variable domain: DGGITQSPKYLFRKEGQNVTLSCEQNLNHDAMYWYRQDPGQGLRLIYYSQIVNDFQKGDIAEGYSVSREKKESFPLTVTSAQKNPTAFYLCASNPGLAGRETQYFGPGTRLLVL.

The chain combines TRBV28 with TRBJ1-4; no clear D gene. The CDR3 loop spans 15 amino acids. The germline V and J ends were trimmed by 1 base and 5 bases, with 11 bases remaining between them. CDR1 MDHEN and CDR2 SYDVKM come from the germline V gene. In DNA form, the CDR3 reads TGTGCCAGCAGTTTATCCCGCTTGGAAAATGAAAAACTGTTTTTT. Translated, it gives CASSLSRLENEKLFF. The full variable domain, completed using reference TRBV28 and TRBJ1-4, is DVKVTQSSRYLVKRTGEKVFLECVQDMDHENMFWYRQDPGLGLRLIYFSYDVKMKEKGDIPEGYSVSREKKERFSLILESASTNQTSMYLCASSLSRLENEKLFFGSGTQLSVL.

This clone was seen once. V usage is TRBV28 and J usage is TRBJ1-1, with D unclear. V dropped 10 bases and J dropped 0 bases, with 9 bases sitting between them. There are 12 residues in the CDR3. Germline CDR1 reads MDHEN; CDR2 reads SYDVKM. In nucleotides, the CDR3 is TGTGCCACCCACCCCATGAACACTGAAGCTTTCTTT. It translates to CATHPMNTEAFF.

The chain recombines TRBV29-1 with TRBJ2-1, with 11 nucleotides matching TRBD2. CDR3 length: 13 amino acids. Germline CDR1 SQVTM, CDR2 ANQGSEA. Trimming took 3 bases from V and 14 from J; bases not matched to a gene: 9. CDR3 sequence: CSVEFLAGGFEFF. Written as DNA, the CDR3 is TGCAGCGTTGAGTTTCTAGCGGGAGGATTTGAGTTCTTC.

This clone was detected only once. DNA for the CDR3: TGTGCCAGCAGCGTAACGGGGACGTTCCCCAAAGCTTTCTTT. Translated: CASSVTGTFPKAFF. The chain combines TRBV9 with TRBJ1-1; possible D gene TRBD1, 5 bases. Trimming pared 1 base from V and 9 bases from J, leaving 16 bases between. CDR1 and CDR2 from the germline V gene are SGDLS and YYNGEE. This CDR3 has 14 amino acids.

As regards this clone: The same CDR3 arises from other DNA sequences in this sample as well. The CDR3 nucleotides are TGCGCCAGCAGTGATAACTCCGATACGCAGTATTTT. Protein sequence: CASSDNSDTQYF. V is TRBV10-1 and J is TRBJ2-3; no clear D. CDR1 and CDR2 (germline): WNHNN, SYGVQD (reference sequence). The V end was cut by 3 bases, the J end by 6 bases, with 7 bases between. CDR3 length equals 12 residues.

The V call is TRBV25-1, the J call TRBJ1-1, with 9 bases lining up with TRBD1. V trimming: 6 bases; J trimming: 2 bases; junction bases outside the gene matches: 10. This CDR3 is built from 16 residues. CDR1 is MGHDK, CDR2 SYGVNS, per germline. The DNA of the CDR3 is TGTGCCAGCAGCCCAACCCGGGACAGGGCAAACACTGAAGCTTTCTTT. It codes for CASSPTRDRANTEAFF.

This chain joins TRBV28 and TRBJ2-5, with TRBD2 matching over 10 bases. The V and J ends lost 2 bases and 1 base, in that order; junction bases with no gene match: 1. CDR1 and CDR2 (germline): MDHEN, SYDVKM. The CDR3 spans 15 residues. The CDR3 region is CASSLSGGAQETQYF. The CDR3 DNA sequence: TGTGCCAGCAGTTTAAGCGGGGGGGCCCAAGAGACCCAGTACTTC. The full variable domain, completed using reference TRBV28 and TRBJ2-5, is DVKVTQSSRYLVKRTGEKVFLECVQDMDHENMFWYRQDPGLGLRLIYFSYDVKMKEKGDIPEGYSVSREKKERFSLILESASTNQTSMYLCASSLSGGAQETQYFGPGTRLLVL.

The chain joins TRBV28 to TRBJ1-2; possibly TRBD1 for D (5 bases). The CDR3 covers 14 residues. Trimming cost V 4 bases and J 4 bases, with 13 bases left between them. Looked up from germline, CDR1 is MDHEN and CDR2 is SYDVKM. This chain's CDR3 is CASSSSGGGYGYTF. Written as DNA, the CDR3 is TGTGCCAGCAGTTCGAGCGGCGGGGGCTATGGCTACACCTTC.

This chain joins TRBV2 and TRBJ1-6; D is unclear. Germline V gene sequence: CDR1 SNHLY, CDR2 FYNNEI. CDR3 length equals 15 residues. Trimming pared 5 bases from V and 6 bases from J, leaving 14 bases between. CDR3 DNA sequence: TGTGCCAGCAGTCGGAGGGAAAGCGGTAATTCACCCCTCCACTTT. Amino acids: CASSRRESGNSPLHF.

The V and J genes are TRBV5-1 and TRBJ1-3, with D unclear. This CDR3 spans 16 amino acids. CDR1 and CDR2 (germline): SGHRS, YFSETQ. V was trimmed by 0 bases and J by 2 bases, leaving 12 bases between them. CDR3 in amino acids: CASSLGVGVAGNTIYF. In nucleotides, the CDR3 is TGCGCCAGCAGCTTGGGGGTTGGTGTCGCTGGAAACACCATATATTTT. The full variable domain, its missing parts supplied by reference TRBV5-1 and TRBJ1-3, is KAGVTQTPRYLIKTRGQQVTLSCSPISGHRSVSWYQQTPGQGLQFLFEYFSETQRNKGNFPGRFSGRQFSNSRSEMNVSTLELGDSALYLCASSLGVGVAGNTIYFGEGSWLTVV.

This clone was observed a handful of times. The rearrangement uses TRBV25-1 and TRBJ1-6, with a tentative D call TRBD1 (5 bases). The ends were cut back, 4 bases at V and 7 bases at J, with 11 bases in the middle. The CDR3 spans 14 residues. CDR1 is MGHDK, CDR2 SYGVNS, per germline. The CDR3 DNA reads TGTGCCAGCAGTGTGACAGCACGAAATTCACCCCTCCACTTT. Encoded protein: CASSVTARNSPLHF.

The rearrangement joins TRBV30 to TRBJ2-1, with D unresolved. Germline CDR1 reads GTSNPN; CDR2 reads SVGIG (reference sequence). The CDR3 totals 16 residues. Trimming took 4 bases from V and 4 from J, leaving 20 bases between them. The CDR3 loop is CAWTPRLAELYNEQFF. The DNA for the CDR3 is TGTGCCTGGACCCCTCGACTGGCCGAGCTATACAATGAGCAGTTCTTC.

The chain combines TRBV5-6 with TRBJ1-3, with 9 bases aligning to TRBD1. V shed 1 base and J 7 bases; nucleotides not matched to a gene: 3. The germline gives CDR1 SGHDT, CDR2 YYEEEE. This CDR3 has 14 amino acids. The CDR3 spells CASSLLGTGNTIYF. The CDR3 DNA sequence: TGTGCCAGCAGCTTGCTCGGGACAGGGAACACCATATATTTT.

The chain couples TRBV12-5 to TRBJ2-3; 7 bases match TRBD2. The junction had 10 bases not matched to a gene; V was cut back by 5 bases and J by 8 bases. CDR1 and CDR2 from the germline V gene are LGHNT and FRNRAP. The CDR3 is made up of 14 amino acids. CDR3 nucleotide sequence: TGTGCTAGTGGTACCAGCGGGACCCCCACTACGCAGTATTTT. Its protein product is CASGTSGTPTTQYF. Full variable domain (rest looked up from reference TRBV12-5 and TRBJ2-3): DARVTQTPRHKVTEMGQEVTMRCQPILGHNTVFWYRQTMMQGLELLAYFRNRAPLDDSGMPKDRFSAEMPDATLATLKIQPSEPRDSAVYFCASGTSGTPTTQYFGPGTRLTVL.